This TCR beta chain was obtained from a study of cytomegalovirus exposure and HLA in healthy donors (dated by TCRdb to 2015 to 2018). Background for the entire study: According to an earlier analysis of several hundred of the donors, roughly 180 million T cells yielded some 110 million unique TCR beta sequences and around 300 Gb of sequence data. About 300 gigabases of sequencing data and approximately 84 million unique TCR sequences were included in an early release covering about 700 HLA-typed donors. The genetic ancestry cluster associated with self-reported Caucasian donors included 81% of the roughly 400 genotyped donors. The study aimed to test whether signatures of past pathogen exposure could be identified by cataloging public T cell receptors. The study profiled the T cell repertoires of some 610 subjects by immunosequencing and related them to cytomegalovirus serostatus. Along with the 666-subject first cohort, a separate validation cohort of over 90 different subjects was used. To predict cytomegalovirus infection status, the study combined high-throughput TCR immunosequencing, statistical association of individual TCRs with disease status, and machine learning. In a later analysis, previously published TCR beta repertoires from several hundred donors were re-analyzed and high-resolution HLA genotyping was added so that TCR occurrence patterns could be studied. Rather than using new phenotypic data, the later analysis identified candidate immune exposures from TCR beta sequences and from how often those sequences occurred across donors. To decide whether each TCR beta V gene segment behaved as functional or pseudogenic, an earlier analysis of fewer than 750 of the donors relied on high-throughput TCR beta sequencing. Donor age, sex, ethnicity and CMV serostatus were collected together with the repertoire data. A later genetic analysis took genome-wide SNP genotypes for about 65% of the 666 donors and used that subset as a discovery cohort. All discovery cohort repertoires had been generated using a single sequencing platform. HLA typing included class I and class II loci at four-digit resolution. The number of typed donors differed by locus: about 620-630 for A, B, C, DRB1 and DQB1; 522 for DQA1; roughly 600 for DPA1; and about 450 for DPB1. About five DR-DQ haplotypes were treated as single units for association and clustering because of strong linkage in the cohort. Across about 380 genotyped donors of the cohort, an average of roughly 250,000 unique TCR beta nucleotide sequences per donor were sequenced, and 15% to 20% of those sequences were non-productive.

The library was obtained by the immunoSEQ multiplex PCR assay. For the multiplex PCR, a mixture combining 60 forward primers for TCR Vbeta segments and 13 reverse primers for TCR Jbeta segments was used. A multiplex PCR assay on genomic DNA amplified the CDR3 region of rearranged TCR beta genes. Amplified TCR beta libraries were sequenced as 87-base-pair reads on the Illumina HiSeq System. Turning to the authors' computational methods: A later analysis counted about 82 million unique TCR beta chains across the 666 repertoires, and some 12 million of these chains were shared by at least two donors. Raw reads were error-corrected and collapsed into unique sequences with a nearest-neighbor algorithm that merged closely related sequences to remove PCR and sequencing errors. V, D and J gene segments were assigned by aligning CDR3 sequences to IMGT reference sequences. Each retained sequence needed at least a six-nucleotide match to both a V gene segment and a J gene segment. A rearrangement was called productive if the CDR3 had no stop codons and remained in frame with V and J, and every other rearrangement was called non-productive. Following IMGT convention, CDR3 was defined as the stretch from the second conserved V-encoded cysteine to the conserved J-encoded phenylalanine. Sequences without an unambiguous match to a single V gene segment were excluded from the earlier analysis of a few hundred of the donors. In an earlier analysis of some 590 of the donors, a V segment was called functional when productive rearrangements were above 56.7%, and segregating when the standard deviation between donors exceeded 5%. A statistical classification framework was developed to diagnose cytomegalovirus status using the catalog of TCR beta chain sequences. V and J gene assignment, in a later analysis, came from comparing TCR nucleotide sequences with IMGT/GENE-DB human TR gene sequences. A later analysis assigned CDR3 sequences and most-parsimonious VDJ recombination scenarios with the TCRdist pipeline. A later analysis defined each TCR beta chain by its CDR3 amino acid sequence plus V-gene family, and excluded reads lacking a unique V-gene family. A later analysis removed 550 to 700 highly shared, low-generation-probability nucleotide sequences to deal with suspected cross-contamination and a sequencing artifact. In a later analysis, a clonal expansion index for each public chain was calculated from normalized within-repertoire ranks of inferred template counts. In a later analysis, generation probabilities were computed using a VDJ recombination model fitted to out-of-frame rearrangements, and the results were checked against IGoR. In a later analysis, TCR-TCR, TCR-HLA and TCR-CMV co-occurrence was scored with hypergeometric tests, and a repertoire-size bias correction was applied to TCR pairs. A later analysis estimated false discovery rates by permuting HLA or CMV assignments 20 times. In a later analysis, co-occurring TCRs were grouped with DBSCAN, and TCRdist sequence similarity was added when clustering was performed within HLA-allele-positive subsets. Repertoires with fewer than 30,000 or more than 120,000 public chains, plus five repertoires with anomalous nucleotide sharing, were excluded from co-occurrence clustering. In its TCRdb copy, this immuneACCESS table keeps in-frame sequences only and misses some clones. Where compared with another copy, unresolved V genes explain less than half of these, and the others have no known cause. V and J calls and clone size follow that table, whereas D and trimming were derived from the DNA. The sample table records 130,000 to 150,000 clones; more than 75% of these occur just once. 5.1% of the sample belongs to the ten largest clones.

The cohort consisted of more than 650 healthy bone marrow donors. All cohort members were sampled while nominally healthy, although unrecorded immune exposures were likely present. The donor was CMV seronegative and belonged to the group of roughly 330 seronegative cohort members. A peripheral blood sample was provided by each donor, and peripheral blood mononuclear cells were used for TCR beta sequencing. Genomic DNA was extracted from the blood cell samples with the Qiagen DNeasy Blood Extraction Kit. Study-wide findings and limitations: In a later analysis, HLA-associated TCR beta chains were found to be more clonally expanded and to have lower generation probabilities than equally common non-associated chains. Sequencing depth was assumed to be roughly uniform across donors in the presence/absence analyses, though that assumption may not hold. The authors suggested that the approach could potentially be extended to other disease states and immunological phenotypes. HLA typing was unavailable for some donors at each locus, so association tests used only the typed subset. When HLA alleles, especially DR and DQ, strongly co-occurred, attributing TCR associations to individual alleles was difficult. A later analysis found that TCR association rates varied across HLA loci, with DRB1 alleles showing the most associated TCRs and HLA-C alleles the fewest. The 87-base-pair reads could not distinguish some IMGT-functional V segments, including TRBV6-2 and TRBV6-3, so those segments were excluded. Across donors, most TCR sequences were observed very rarely, whereas some public TCRs were present in many individuals. The study gave a list of under 200 TCR beta chains associated with cytomegalovirus. Because counts were too low, 15 to 20 rarely observed V segments, including chromosome 9 orphons, were excluded from the earlier analysis of several hundred of the donors. In an earlier analysis of 450 to 750 of the donors, most TCR beta V segments appeared in productive rearrangements about 90% or about 30% of the time, broadly matching IMGT annotations. A few of the identified cytomegalovirus-associated TCR beta chains were confirmed in vitro to be specific for cytomegalovirus antigens. Only TCR beta chains were sequenced in this cohort, and the absence of alpha or paired-chain data limited detectable features. In a later genetic analysis, a missense DCLRE1C variant was associated with V-gene and J-gene trimming of TCR beta chains, and the association was replicated in an independent cohort. The classifier was reported to diagnose cytomegalovirus status with high specificity and sensitivity in both the original and validation cohorts. According to a later analysis, parvovirus B19, influenza, CMV and Epstein-Barr virus appeared linked to several top co-occurrence clusters. CMV serostatus was the only immune exposure information available for the cohort. At a false discovery rate of 0.05, a later analysis linked about 16,000 TCR beta sequences to specific HLA alleles. A cluster of highly shared sequence variants was judged likely to represent a technical artifact of the sequencing pipeline. According to a later analysis, most CMV-associated TCR beta chains appeared to be HLA-restricted, and the HLA associations seemed to be driven largely by CMV exposure. Correlated functional status among segregating V segments might be attributable to linkage disequilibrium, but an unknown experimental factor could not be ruled out. Compared with the roughly 710-donor mean, donors in an Asian-associated ancestry cluster had fewer N-insertions in productive TCRs, according to a later genetic analysis. A further reported finding was that TCR beta sequences accurately predicted the HLA-A and HLA-B alleles for most subjects in the first cohort.

The germline ends are 13 bases apart after V is trimmed by 5 bases and J by 0 bases. Inclusive of the bounding cysteine and phenylalanine, the CDR3 is 15 residues long. CDR3 DNA only is kept here, 45 bases in frame from base 1. CDR1 SEHNR and CDR2 FQNEAQ are derived from the germline V gene (reference sequence). This clone has only one observation. Its antigen remains unidentified. No base-level quality is on record; no much larger clone is a single base apart. The chain joins TRBV7-9 to TRBJ1-1; the best D guess is TRBD1, with 5 bases matching. The sequence was collected from a male donor in good health and CMV-seronegative. The sample taken for sequencing was PBMCs. DNA sequence: TGTGCCAGCAGCCTGTGGACAATCTTGAACACTGAAGCTTTCTTT. This gives the protein CASSLWTILNTEAFF.